This entry features one T cell receptor (beta chain) sequence. Its specificity is not known. V was clipped by 5 bases and J by 5 bases, with 14 bases between them. CDR1 SGHRS and CDR2 YFSETQ come from the germline V gene. The CDR3 extends over 14 amino acids. Data came from immunoSEQ multiplex PCR; TCRdb stores just in-frame clones and leaves some out. The sample comprises about 160,000 clones, approximately 92% of which are singletons, and roughly 3.3% rests with the top ten. This entry belongs to a study of T cell responses to AZD1222 COVID-19 vaccine. Second-dose timings of about 4 or about 12 weeks were pooled. The study's findings and limits: Possibly, clonal diversity was underestimated; donors were largely white British and included more females. Reportedly, nearly half of unique spike TCRs recognized epitopes outside B.1.351/B.1.1.7 mutations. The span of vaccine-associated CD4 TCRs extended across spike, with dominance at 160-218 and 743-854.

Sequences were derived from peripheral blood, sampled 28 days after the second AZD1222 dose. The origin of this receptor is an adult who received the AZD1222 COVID-19 vaccine. The chain carries TRBV5-1 and TRBJ2-1; D is unclear. The CDR3 sequence: CASSSRGTNNEQFF. CDR3 nucleotides: TGCGCCAGCAGTTCTCGCGGCACCAACAATGAGCAGTTCTTC.